Below are 5 T cell receptor beta chains sequenced from a single sample in a study of cytomegalovirus exposure and HLA in healthy donors. The primer mix had 60 Vbeta and 13 Jbeta primers. Data came from immunoSEQ multiplex PCR; TCRdb stores just in-frame clones and leaves some out. Found here are about 110,000 clones; the top ten clones hold 3.7%. The specimen was PBMCs. The receptors were sampled from a man younger than 40 in good health and CMV-seronegative.

The gene calls are TRBV5-1 and TRBJ1-2, with 10 bases fitting TRBD1. CDR1 is SGHRS, CDR2 YFSETQ, per germline. V shed 2 bases and J 5 bases; nucleotides not matched to a gene: 9. This CDR3 has 16 residues. In nucleotides, the CDR3 is TGCGCCAGCAGCTTACCACTCGGGACAGGGGTATATGGCTACACCTTC. Its protein product is CASSLPLGTGVYGYTF.

The chain links TRBV28 to TRBJ2-1, with 9 nucleotides matching TRBD1. From germline, CDR1 is MDHEN and CDR2 SYDVKM. The V segment lost 3 bases and the J segment 5 bases; nucleotides outside the gene matches: 5. The CDR3 has 15 residues. CDR3 nucleotide sequence: TGTGCCAGCAGTTTTGGGGACAGGGCTCACAATGAGCAGTTCTTC. Protein product: CASSFGDRAHNEQFF.

This sequence joins TRBV7-2 and TRBJ2-5; D may be TRBD2 (5 bases). Germline lookup yields CDR1 SGHTA and CDR2 FQGNSA. CDR3 size: 13 residues. V was clipped by 5 bases and J by 2 bases, with 9 bases between them. As DNA, the CDR3 is TGTGCCAGCAGCCAGCGGAGACAAGAGACCCAGTACTTC. It is translated as CASSQRRQETQYF.

The chain is built from TRBV19 and TRBJ2-7; D perhaps matches TRBD1 (5 bases). V lost 3 bases and J lost 6, with 15 bases in between. Germline V gene sequence: CDR1 LNHDA, CDR2 SQIVND (reference sequence). CDR3 size: 14 residues. CDR3 residues: CASSIRGPALEQYF. The CDR3 bases are TGTGCCAGTAGTATTAGGGGTCCGGCTCTCGAGCAGTACTTC.

The chain joins TRBV15 to TRBJ2-3, with 8 positions matching TRBD2. CDR1 and CDR2 from the germline V gene are LNHNV and YYDKDF (reference sequence). CDR3 length equals 12 residues. After removal of 9 bases from V and 3 bases from J, the junction contained 2 bases not matched to a gene. The CDR3 DNA reads TGTGCCACTAGACTAGCGACAGATACGCAGTATTTT. Translating it yields CATRLATDTQYF.